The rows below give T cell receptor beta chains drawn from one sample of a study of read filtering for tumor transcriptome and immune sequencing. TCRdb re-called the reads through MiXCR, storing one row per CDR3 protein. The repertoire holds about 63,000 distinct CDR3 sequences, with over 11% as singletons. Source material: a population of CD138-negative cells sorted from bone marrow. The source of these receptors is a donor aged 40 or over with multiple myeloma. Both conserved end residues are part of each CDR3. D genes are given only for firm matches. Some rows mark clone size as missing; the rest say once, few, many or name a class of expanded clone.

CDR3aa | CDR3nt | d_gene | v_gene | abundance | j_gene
CASSYSSVSPGYTDTQYF | TGTGCCAGCAGTTACTCCTCCGTGTCTCCGGGCTACACAGATACGCAGTATTTT | . | TRBV6-5 | . | TRBJ2-3
CSAGLRAGEFQETQYF | TGCAGTGCTGGTTTAAGGGCGGGAGAATTCCAAGAGACCCAGTACTTC | TRBD2 | TRBV20-1 | . | TRBJ2-5
CASHTSYEQYF | TGTGCCAGCCACACCTCCTACGAGCAGTACTTC | . | TRBV28 | many | TRBJ2-7
CASSFPSFLGDTQYF | TGTGCCAGCAGTTTCCCCTCATTCTTGGGCGATACGCAGTATTTT | . | TRBV12-3/TRBV12-4 | many | TRBJ2-3
CASSPRWTSGIPSYNEQFF | TGCGCCAGCAGCCCCCGATGGACTAGCGGGATTCCTTCCTACAATGAGCAGTTCTTC | TRBD2 | TRBV5-1 | many | TRBJ2-1
CASSRGLALNTGELFF | TGTGCCAGCAGCCGAGGACTAGCCTTGAACACCGGGGAGCTGTTTTTT | TRBD2 | TRBV6-5 | many | TRBJ2-2
CSVEGAATSGSTDTQYF | TGCAGCGTTGAAGGTGCTGCGACTAGCGGGAGCACAGATACGCAGTATTTT | TRBD2 | TRBV29-1 | many | TRBJ2-3
CAWSVNIGSRTYEQYF | TGTGCCTGGAGTGTAAACATAGGCAGTCGAACCTACGAGCAGTACTTC | . | TRBV30 | many | TRBJ2-7
CASSEDRGVWDTQYF | TGTGCCAGCAGTGAAGATCGGGGAGTGTGGGATACGCAGTATTTT | . | TRBV6-1 | many | TRBJ2-3
CAISGGQRDRSWLSEETQYF | TGTGCCATCAGTGGGGGCCAGAGGGACAGGAGTTGGCTATCGGAAGAGACCCAGTACTTC | TRBD1 | TRBV10-3 | many | TRBJ2-5
CSASRSGGLREQYF | TGCAGTGCTAGTAGGTCCGGAGGACTACGGGAGCAGTACTTC | . | TRBV20-1 | many | TRBJ2-7
CAISEWSGGSYNEQFF | TGTGCCATCAGTGAGTGGAGCGGGGGGTCCTACAATGAGCAGTTCTTC | TRBD2 | TRBV10-3 | many | TRBJ2-1
CASSYREGHTGELFF | TGTGCCAGCAGTTACCGGGAGGGACACACCGGGGAGCTGTTTTTT | TRBD2 | TRBV6-5 | many | TRBJ2-2
CAISAAGTNEQFF | TGTGCCATCAGTGCGGCAGGGACGAATGAGCAGTTCTTC | . | TRBV10-3 | many | TRBJ2-1
CASSPGQAYNEQFF | TGTGCCAGCAGCCCCGGACAGGCCTACAATGAGCAGTTCTTC | TRBD1 | TRBV11-2 | many | TRBJ2-1
CASSLIAGGPRNEQFF | TGTGCCAGCAGCCTGATAGCGGGAGGGCCTCGGAATGAGCAGTTCTTC | TRBD2 | TRBV7-2 | many | TRBJ2-1
CASSSVRLSYEQYF | TGTGCCAGCAGCTCAGTGCGGCTCTCCTACGAGCAGTACTTC | . | TRBV7-2 | many | TRBJ2-7
CASSLVQENSPLHF | TGCGCCAGCAGCTTGGTACAAGAAAATTCACCCCTCCACTTT | . | TRBV5-1 | many | TRBJ1-6
CAGSLGHNSGQRFF | TGTGCCGGCAGCTTAGGCCATAATTCGGGACAGCGGTTCTTC | TRBD1 | TRBV7-6 | . | TRBJ2-1
CASSLGGQTGRGNTIYF | TGTGCCAGCAGCTTAGGAGGGCAGACAGGGAGGGGAAACACCATATATTTT | TRBD1 | TRBV7-2 | many | TRBJ1-3
CASSDVNTYEQYF | TGTGCCAGCAGTGATGTGAACACCTACGAGCAGTACTTC | . | TRBV25-1 | many | TRBJ2-7
CSVDVEANTGELFF | TGCAGCGTTGATGTGGAAGCGAACACCGGGGAGCTGTTTTTT | . | TRBV29-1 | . | TRBJ2-2
CSVGLREESAGANVLTF | TGCAGCGTTGGACTGCGGGAGGAATCAGCTGGGGCCAACGTCCTGACTTTC | TRBD2 | TRBV29-1 | many | TRBJ2-6
CASSQVVLMGEQFF | TGTGCCAGCAGCCAAGTAGTTTTGATGGGTGAGCAGTTCTTC | . | TRBV14 | many | TRBJ2-1
CSGARDGNTEAFF | TGCAGCGGGGCCCGGGACGGAAACACTGAAGCTTTCTTT | . | TRBV29-1 | few | TRBJ1-1
CASSLPLGQAGANVLTF | TGTGCCAGCAGCTTGCCCCTGGGGCAGGCTGGGGCCAACGTCCTGACTTTC | . | TRBV5-4 | . | TRBJ2-6
CASSLGLSGSGDEQFF | TGTGCCAGCAGCTTAGGACTTAGCGGGAGCGGTGATGAGCAGTTCTTC | TRBD2 | TRBV7-9 | many | TRBJ2-1
CASSSQGSTEAFF | TGTGCCAGCAGCTCGCAGGGGTCCACTGAAGCTTTCTTT | . | TRBV7-3 | few | TRBJ1-1
CSAGTSGRAGELFF | TGCAGCGCAGGGACTAGCGGGAGGGCCGGGGAGCTGTTTTTT | TRBD2 | TRBV20-1 | many | TRBJ2-2
CASSLRLAGHNEQFF | TGTGCCAGCAGCTTACGACTAGCGGGGCACAATGAGCAGTTCTTC | TRBD2 | TRBV7-3 | many | TRBJ2-1
CASSQRGTSGSTGELFF | TGTGCCAGCAGCCAACGAGGGACTAGCGGGTCGACCGGGGAGCTGTTTTTT | TRBD2 | TRBV7-2 | . | TRBJ2-2
CASSAGSGVDNEQFF | TGTGCCAGCAGCGCAGGGTCGGGGGTCGACAATGAGCAGTTCTTC | . | TRBV9 | many | TRBJ2-1
CASSTWTGEEAFF | TGTGCCAGCAGTACGTGGACAGGGGAGGAAGCTTTCTTT | TRBD1 | TRBV27 | many | TRBJ1-1
CASSPVDTGANVLTF | TGTGCCAGCAGTCCTGTAGACACTGGGGCCAACGTCCTGACTTTC | . | TRBV27 | . | TRBJ2-6